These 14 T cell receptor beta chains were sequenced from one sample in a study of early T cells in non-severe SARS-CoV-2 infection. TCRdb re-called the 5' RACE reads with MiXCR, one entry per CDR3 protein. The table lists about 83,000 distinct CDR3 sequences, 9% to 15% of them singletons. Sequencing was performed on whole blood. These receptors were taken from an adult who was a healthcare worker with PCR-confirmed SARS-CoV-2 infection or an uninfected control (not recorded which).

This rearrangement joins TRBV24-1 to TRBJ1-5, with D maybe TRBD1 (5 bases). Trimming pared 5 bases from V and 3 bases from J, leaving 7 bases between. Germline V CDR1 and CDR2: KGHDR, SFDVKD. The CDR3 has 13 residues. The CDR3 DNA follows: TGTGCCACCAGTGGGGGCTACAATCAGCCCCAGCATTTT. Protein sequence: CATSGGYNQPQHF.

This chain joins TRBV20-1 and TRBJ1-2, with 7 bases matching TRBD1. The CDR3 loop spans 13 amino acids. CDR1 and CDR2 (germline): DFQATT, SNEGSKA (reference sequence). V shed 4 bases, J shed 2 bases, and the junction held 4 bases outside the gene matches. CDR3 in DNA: TGCAGTGCTACAACACAGGGGAACTATGGCTACACCTTC. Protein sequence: CSATTQGNYGYTF.

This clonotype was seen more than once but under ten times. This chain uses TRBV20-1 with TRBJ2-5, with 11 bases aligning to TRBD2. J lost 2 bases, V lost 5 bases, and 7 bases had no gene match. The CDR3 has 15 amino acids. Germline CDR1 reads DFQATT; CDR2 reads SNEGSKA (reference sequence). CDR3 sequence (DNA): TGCAGTGCTGAAACTAGCGGGAGTGTTCAAGAGACCCAGTACTTC. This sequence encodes CSAETSGSVQETQYF.

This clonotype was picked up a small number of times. CDR3 protein: CASSVGQNPDTQYF. The CDR3 DNA reads TGCGCCAGCAGCGTCGGACAGAATCCAGATACGCAGTATTTT. The genes are TRBV5-1 and TRBJ2-3, with a weak D call TRBD1 (6 bases). Germline CDR1 SGHRS, CDR2 YFSETQ. The ends were cut back, 4 bases at V and 4 bases at J, with 13 bases in the middle. The CDR3 length is 14 residues.

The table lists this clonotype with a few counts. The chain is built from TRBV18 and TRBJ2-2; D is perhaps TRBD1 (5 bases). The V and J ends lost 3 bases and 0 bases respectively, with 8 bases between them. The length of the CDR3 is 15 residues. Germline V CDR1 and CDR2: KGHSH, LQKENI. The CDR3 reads CASSPGRANTGELFF. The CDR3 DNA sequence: TGTGCCAGCTCACCGGGCAGGGCGAACACCGGGGAGCTGTTTTTT.

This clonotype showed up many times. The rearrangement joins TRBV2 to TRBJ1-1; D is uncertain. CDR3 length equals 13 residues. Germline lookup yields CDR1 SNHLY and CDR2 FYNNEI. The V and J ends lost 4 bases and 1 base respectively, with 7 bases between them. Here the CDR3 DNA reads TGTGCCAGCAGTGGACGGCCGAACACTGAAGCTTTCTTT. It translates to CASSGRPNTEAFF.

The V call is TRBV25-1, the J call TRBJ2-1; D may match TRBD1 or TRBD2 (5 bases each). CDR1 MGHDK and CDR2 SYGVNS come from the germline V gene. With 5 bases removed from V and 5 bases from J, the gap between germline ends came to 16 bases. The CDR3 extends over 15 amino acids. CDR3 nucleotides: TGTGCCAGCAGTCCGCGACGGGACCCCGACAATGAGCAGTTCTTC. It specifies CASSPRRDPDNEQFF.

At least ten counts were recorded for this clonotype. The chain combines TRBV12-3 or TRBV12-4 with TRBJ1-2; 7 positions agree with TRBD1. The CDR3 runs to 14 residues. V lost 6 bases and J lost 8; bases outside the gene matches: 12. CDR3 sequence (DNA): TGTGCCAGCAGCTTTACGGACAGGATCGGGGGCTACACCTTC. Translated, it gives CASSFTDRIGGYTF.

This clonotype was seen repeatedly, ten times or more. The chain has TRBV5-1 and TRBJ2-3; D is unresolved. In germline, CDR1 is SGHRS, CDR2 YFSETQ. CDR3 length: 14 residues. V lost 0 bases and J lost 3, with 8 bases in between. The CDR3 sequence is CASSLAEYTDTQYF. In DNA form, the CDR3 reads TGCGCCAGCAGCTTGGCTGAATATACAGATACGCAGTATTTT.

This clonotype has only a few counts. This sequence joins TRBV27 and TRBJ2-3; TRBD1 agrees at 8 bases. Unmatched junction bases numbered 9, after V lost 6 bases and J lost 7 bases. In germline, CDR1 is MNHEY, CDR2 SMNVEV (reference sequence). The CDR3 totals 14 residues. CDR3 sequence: CASSKTGGVNTQYF. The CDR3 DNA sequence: TGTGCCAGCAGCAAAACAGGGGGAGTGAATACGCAGTATTTT.

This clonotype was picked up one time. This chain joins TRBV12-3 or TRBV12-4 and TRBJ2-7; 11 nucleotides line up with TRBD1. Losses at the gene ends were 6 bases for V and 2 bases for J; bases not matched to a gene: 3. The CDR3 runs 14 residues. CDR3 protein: CASSWDRGTYEQYF. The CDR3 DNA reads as TGTGCCAGCAGCTGGGACAGGGGGACCTACGAGCAGTACTTC.

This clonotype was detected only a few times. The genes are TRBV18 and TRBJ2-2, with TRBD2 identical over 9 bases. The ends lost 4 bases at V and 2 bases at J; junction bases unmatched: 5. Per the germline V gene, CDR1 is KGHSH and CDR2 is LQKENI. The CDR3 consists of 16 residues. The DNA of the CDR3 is TGTGCCAGCTCACGAACGACTAGCGGAAACACCGGGGAGCTGTTTTTT. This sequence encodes CASSRTTSGNTGELFF.

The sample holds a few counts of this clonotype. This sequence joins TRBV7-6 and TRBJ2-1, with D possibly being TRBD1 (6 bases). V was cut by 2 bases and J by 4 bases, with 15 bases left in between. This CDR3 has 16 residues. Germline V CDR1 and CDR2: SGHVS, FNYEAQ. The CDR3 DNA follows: TGTGCCAGCAGCTTAAGCATAACGACAGGATACAATGAGCAGTTCTTC. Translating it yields CASSLSITTGYNEQFF.

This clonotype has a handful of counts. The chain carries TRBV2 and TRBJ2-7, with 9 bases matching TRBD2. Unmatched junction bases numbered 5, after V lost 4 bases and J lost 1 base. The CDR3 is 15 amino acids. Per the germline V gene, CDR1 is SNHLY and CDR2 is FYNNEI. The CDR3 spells CASSVRTSDSYEQYF. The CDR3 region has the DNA TGTGCCAGCAGTGTAAGGACTAGCGATTCCTACGAGCAGTACTTC.